The 4 T cell receptor beta chains listed next were all sequenced from one sample in a study of OX40 agonist ivuxolimab in advanced cancers. Library construction relied on the immunoSEQ multiplex PCR assay. TCRdb provides this immuneACCESS table in a form limited to in-frame rearrangements. Some clones are lacking; in checked studies, under half of them reflect an unresolved V gene, and why the rest are absent is not known. The sample table contains around 63,000 clones; only one count was recorded for roughly 89% of them. The ten largest account for about 1.2% of the sample. The sequencing here drew on CD4+ or CD8+ T cells sorted from blood, taken in a trial of the OX40 agonist ivuxolimab. The source of these receptors is an adult with an advanced solid tumor such as melanoma, head and neck, liver or kidney cancer.

The chain carries TRBV2 and TRBJ1-4, with 9 bases identical to TRBD1. This CDR3 contains 14 residues. Germline-derived CDR1 and CDR2 are SNHLY and FYNNEI. V lost 6 bases and J lost 9; bases outside the gene matches: 8. The CDR3: CASRPDRGRQKLFF. In DNA form, the CDR3 reads TGTGCCAGCAGACCAGACAGGGGGAGACAAAAACTGTTTTTT.

This clone was detected only once. J is TRBJ2-1 and V is TRBV6-5, with D possibly matching TRBD1 (5 bases). Germline V gives CDR1 MNHEY, CDR2 SVGAGI. V was shortened by 10 bases and J by 10 bases, with 14 bases between the two germline ends. The CDR3 is 11 amino acids. The CDR3 bases are TGTGCCACCAAGGGGCCACGGGAGCAGTTCTTC. It yields the protein CATKGPREQFF.

There are a few counts of this clone. CDR3 nucleotides: TGTGCCAGCAGTGAAACTAGCGGGAGGGCGGTCGAGCAGTACTTC. Amino acids: CASSETSGRAVEQYF. The chain has TRBV6-1 and TRBJ2-7, with 13 bases fitting TRBD2. Per the germline V gene, CDR1 is MNHNS and CDR2 is SASEGT. CDR3 size: 15 residues. The junction had 4 bases not matched to a gene; V was cut back by 2 bases and J by 6 bases.

This rearrangement joins TRBV6-1 to TRBJ2-1; D may match TRBD1 or TRBD2 (5 bases each). V was trimmed by 4 bases and J by 1 base, leaving 11 bases between them. CDR3 length equals 15 residues. Germline values: CDR1 MNHNS, CDR2 SASEGT. The chain's CDR3 is CASSGDWGSYNEQFF. CDR3 sequence (DNA): TGTGCCAGCAGTGGAGATTGGGGGTCCTACAATGAGCAGTTCTTC.